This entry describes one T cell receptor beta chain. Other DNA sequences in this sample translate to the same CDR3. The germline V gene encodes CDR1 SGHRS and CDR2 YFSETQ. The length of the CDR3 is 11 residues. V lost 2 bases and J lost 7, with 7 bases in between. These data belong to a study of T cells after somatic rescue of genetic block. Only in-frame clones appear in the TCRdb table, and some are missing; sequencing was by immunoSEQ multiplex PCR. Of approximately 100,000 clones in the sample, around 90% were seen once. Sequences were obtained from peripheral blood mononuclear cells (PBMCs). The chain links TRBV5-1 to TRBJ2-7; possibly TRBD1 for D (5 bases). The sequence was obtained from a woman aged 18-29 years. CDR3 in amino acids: CASSLGAEQYF. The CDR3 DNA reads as TGCGCCAGCAGCTTAGGGGCTGAGCAGTACTTC.